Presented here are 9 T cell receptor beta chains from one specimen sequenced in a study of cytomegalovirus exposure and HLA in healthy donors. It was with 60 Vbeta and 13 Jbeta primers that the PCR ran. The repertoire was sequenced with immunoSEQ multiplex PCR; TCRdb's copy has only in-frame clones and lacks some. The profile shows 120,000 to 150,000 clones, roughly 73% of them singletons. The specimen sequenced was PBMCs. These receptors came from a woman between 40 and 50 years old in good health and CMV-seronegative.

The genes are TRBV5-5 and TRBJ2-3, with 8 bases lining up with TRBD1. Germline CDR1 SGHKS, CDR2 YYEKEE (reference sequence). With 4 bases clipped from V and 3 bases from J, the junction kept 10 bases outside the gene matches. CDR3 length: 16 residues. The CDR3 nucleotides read TGTGCCAGCAGCATCGGACAGGGTGGGGGGACAGATACGCAGTATTTT. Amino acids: CASSIGQGGGTDTQYF.

CDR3 DNA sequence: TGTGCCAGCAGCTTAGGGACCGGGACAGGAGAAGCTTTCTTT. It is translated as CASSLGTGTGEAFF. The rearrangement uses TRBV7-8 and TRBJ1-1; TRBD1 aligns across 8 bases. J gave up 8 bases and V 1 base, and 6 bases lay outside the gene matches. The CDR3 totals 14 residues. The germline V gene has CDR1 SGHVS and CDR2 FQNEAQ.

The CDR3 DNA follows: TGTGCCAGCAGTTCCTCTAGTGAGCAGTTCTTC. This gives the protein CASSSSSEQFF. The genes are TRBV6-5 and TRBJ2-1; D remains unclear. Germline lookup yields CDR1 MNHEY and CDR2 SVGAGI. The V end was cut by 4 bases, the J end by 9 bases, with 7 bases between. CDR3 size: 11 residues.

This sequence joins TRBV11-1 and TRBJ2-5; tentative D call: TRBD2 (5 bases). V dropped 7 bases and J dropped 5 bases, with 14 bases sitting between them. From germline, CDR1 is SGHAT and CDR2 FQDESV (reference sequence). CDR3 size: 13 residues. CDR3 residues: CASMGRGVETQYF. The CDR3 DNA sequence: TGTGCCAGCATGGGGAGAGGAGTGGAGACCCAGTACTTC.

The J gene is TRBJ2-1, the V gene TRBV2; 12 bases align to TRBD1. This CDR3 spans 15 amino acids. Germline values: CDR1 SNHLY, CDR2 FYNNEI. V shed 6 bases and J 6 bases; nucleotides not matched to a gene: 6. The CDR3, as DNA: TGTGCCAGCAGCGCGGGACAGGGGGCTGGCAATGAGCAGTTCTTC. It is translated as CASSAGQGAGNEQFF.

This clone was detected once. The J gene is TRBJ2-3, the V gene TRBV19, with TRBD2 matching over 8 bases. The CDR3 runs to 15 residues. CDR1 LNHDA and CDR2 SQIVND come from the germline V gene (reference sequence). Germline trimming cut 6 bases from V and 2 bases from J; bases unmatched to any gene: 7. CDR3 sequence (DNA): TGTGCCAGTAGCCCTGACGGGAGGGCCACAGATACGCAGTATTTT. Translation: CASSPDGRATDTQYF.

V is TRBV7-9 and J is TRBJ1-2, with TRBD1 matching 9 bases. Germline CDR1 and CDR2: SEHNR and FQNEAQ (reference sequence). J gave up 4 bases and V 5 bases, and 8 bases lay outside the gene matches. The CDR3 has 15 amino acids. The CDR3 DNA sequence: TGTGCCAGCAGCCCCCACAGGGGGCTTGCCTATGGCTACACCTTC. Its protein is CASSPHRGLAYGYTF.

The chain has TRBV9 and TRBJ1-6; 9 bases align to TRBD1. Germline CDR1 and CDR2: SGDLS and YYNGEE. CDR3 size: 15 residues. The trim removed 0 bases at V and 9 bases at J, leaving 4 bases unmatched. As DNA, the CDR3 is TGTGCCAGCAGCGTAGCCGGACAGGGGATTTCACCCCTCCACTTT. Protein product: CASSVAGQGISPLHF.

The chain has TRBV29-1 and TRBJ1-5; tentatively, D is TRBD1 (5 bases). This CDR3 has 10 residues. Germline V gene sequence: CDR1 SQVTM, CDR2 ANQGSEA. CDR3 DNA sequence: TGCAAGACAGCCCCTCAGCCCCAGCATTTT. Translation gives CKTAPQPQHF.